This T cell receptor (beta chain) was recorded in a study of cytomegalovirus exposure and HLA in healthy donors. Study in general: Some 85 million unique TCRs, all from HLA-typed donors, were included in an early release of the data. Study-wide results and caveats: A later analysis showed TCR association rates differing by HLA locus, peaking at DRB1 and lowest at HLA-C. Some TCR beta chains (roughly 150 of them) were listed as cytomegalovirus-associated. It was confirmed in vitro that a few of the CMV-associated chains were specific for CMV antigens.

Remarks on this clone: Antigen specificity is unknown.

PCR was performed using 60 Vbeta and 13 Jbeta primers. Clones were sequenced by immunoSEQ multiplex PCR, and TCRdb holds only the in-frame ones, with some missing. The sample holds some 150,000 clones, over 70% seen once. Trimming cost V 0 bases and J 1 base, with 15 bases left between them. The CDR3 spans 17 residues. Germline V gives CDR1 MRHNA, CDR2 SNTAGT. The clonotype originates from a man in his thirties or forties in good health and CMV-seronegative. The J gene is TRBJ1-2, the V gene TRBV6-4, with D unclear. Sequences were obtained from PBMCs. CDR3 protein: CASSDSFRGANNYGYTF. CDR3 in DNA: TGTGCCAGCAGTGACTCTTTCCGAGGTGCGAATAACTATGGCTACACCTTC.